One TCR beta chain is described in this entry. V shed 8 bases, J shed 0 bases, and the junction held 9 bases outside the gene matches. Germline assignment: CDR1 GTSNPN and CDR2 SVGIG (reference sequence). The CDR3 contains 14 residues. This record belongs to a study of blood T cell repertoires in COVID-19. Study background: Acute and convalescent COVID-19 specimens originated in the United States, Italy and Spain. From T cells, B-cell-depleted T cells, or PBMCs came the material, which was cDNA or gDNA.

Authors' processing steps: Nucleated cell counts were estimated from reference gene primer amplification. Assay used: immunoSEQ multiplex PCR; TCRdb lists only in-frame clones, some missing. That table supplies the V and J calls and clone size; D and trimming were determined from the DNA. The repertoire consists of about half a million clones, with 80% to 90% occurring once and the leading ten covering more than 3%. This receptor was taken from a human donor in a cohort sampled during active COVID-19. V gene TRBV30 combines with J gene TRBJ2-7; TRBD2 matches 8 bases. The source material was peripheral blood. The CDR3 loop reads CAGGVAGISYEQYF. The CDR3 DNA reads TGTGCCGGGGGAGTAGCGGGAATCTCCTACGAGCAGTACTTC.